Shown below are 16 T cell receptor beta chains from a single sample sequenced in a study of blood T cell repertoires in COVID-19. Sequenced by immunoSEQ multiplex PCR; TCRdb stores in-frame clones only, minus some. The repertoire holds fewer than 350,000 clones, with 81% as singletons. Sequencing was carried out using peripheral blood. These receptor sequences come from a woman aged 55-69 years with active or convalescent COVID-19.

The genes are TRBV29-1 and TRBJ1-1, with a possible D match to TRBD1 (6 bases). Germline V gene sequence: CDR1 SQVTM, CDR2 ANQGSEA. V was cut by 0 bases and J by 3 bases, with 14 bases left in between. CDR3 length equals 15 residues. Written as DNA, the CDR3 is TGCAGCGTTGAAGATAGCGGGGGCGTGGACACTGAAGCTTTCTTT. Protein product: CSVEDSGGVDTEAFF.

This clone was seen at least ten times. The J gene is TRBJ2-2, the V gene TRBV5-4, with 8 bases aligning to TRBD1. Trimming took 5 bases from V and 3 from J; bases not matched to a gene: 6. CDR1 is SGHNT, CDR2 YYREEE, per germline (reference sequence). This CDR3 comprises 15 residues. As DNA, the CDR3 is TGTGCCAGCAGAAAGACAGGGGTCGACACCGGGGAGCTGTTTTTT. It codes for CASRKTGVDTGELFF.

The rearrangement joins TRBV15 to TRBJ1-1, with 7 nucleotides matching TRBD1. CDR1 LNHNV and CDR2 YYDKDF come from the germline V gene (reference sequence). Trimming took 5 bases from V and 1 from J; bases not matched to a gene: 7. CDR3 size: 15 residues. The CDR3 bases are TGTGCCACCAGCCAAAGACAGGGAAGGAACACTGAAGCTTTCTTT. Translating it yields CATSQRQGRNTEAFF.

This chain uses TRBV9 with TRBJ2-1, with D hard to call. Trimming pared 2 bases from V and 6 bases from J, leaving 21 bases between. CDR3 length: 17 residues. Germline CDR1 is SGDLS and CDR2 is YYNGEE. CDR3: CASSVALHYLTSNEQFF. CDR3 DNA: TGTGCCAGCAGCGTGGCACTCCACTACCTTACGTCCAATGAGCAGTTCTTC.

CDR3 region: CASSLGSGGARGTEAFF. CDR3 DNA sequence: TGCGCCAGCAGCTTGGGTTCTGGGGGGGCAAGAGGCACTGAAGCTTTCTTT. The chain has TRBV5-1 and TRBJ1-1, with D possibly being TRBD1 (6 bases). V lost 0 bases and J lost 4, with 19 bases in between. Germline V CDR1 and CDR2: SGHRS, YFSETQ. There are 17 residues in the CDR3.

This chain uses TRBV18 with TRBJ2-1, with D perhaps matching TRBD2 (5 bases). There are 13 residues in the CDR3. Per germline, CDR1 KGHSH and CDR2 LQKENI. The V end lost 0 bases, the J end lost 12 bases, and 12 bases lay between the germline ends. The CDR3 reads CASSPPLSGGQFF. The CDR3 DNA sequence: TGTGCCAGCTCACCACCGCTAAGCGGCGGGCAGTTCTTC.

The V call is TRBV6-2 or TRBV6-3, the J call TRBJ2-1; 11 positions agree with TRBD2. This CDR3 is built from 16 residues. Trimming cost V 5 bases and J 6 bases; bases outside gene matches: 9. CDR1 and CDR2 (germline): MNHEY, SVGEGT. The CDR3 loop is CASSRTSGGGANEQFF. Written as DNA, the CDR3 is TGTGCCAGCAGTCGTACTAGCGGGGGTGGGGCCAATGAGCAGTTCTTC.

The chain uses TRBV2 and TRBJ2-2; 10 nucleotides match TRBD2. CDR1 is SNHLY, CDR2 FYNNEI, per germline. The CDR3 consists of 18 residues. V shed 2 bases and J 1 base; nucleotides not matched to a gene: 7. The CDR3, as DNA: TGTGCCAGCAGTGAAAGGCTAGCGGGGGTTATGAACACCGGGGAGCTGTTTTTT. This gives the protein CASSERLAGVMNTGELFF. The full variable domain, with the rest looked up from reference TRBV2 and TRBJ2-2, is EPEVTQTPSHQVTQMGQEVILRCVPISNHLYFYWYRQILGQKVEFLVSFYNNEISEKSEIFDDQFSVERPDGSNFTLKIRSTKLEDSAMYFCASSERLAGVMNTGELFFGEGSRLTVL.

The chain links TRBV4-2 to TRBJ1-2; the match to TRBD1 covers 9 bases. The CDR3 has 16 amino acids. Germline V gene lookup returns CDR1 LGHNA and CDR2 YNFKEQ. V shed 5 bases, J shed 6 bases, and the junction held 13 bases outside the gene matches. In DNA form, the CDR3 reads TGTGCCAGCAGCTCGCCGGGACAGGGAGCCAGGGATGGCTACACCTTC. As protein: CASSSPGQGARDGYTF.

The rearrangement links TRBV29-1 to TRBJ1-2; D possibly corresponds to TRBD1 (6 bases). Looked up from germline, CDR1 is SQVTM and CDR2 is ANQGSEA. V shed 3 bases and J shed 1 base, with 9 bases lying between them. The CDR3 covers 13 residues. CDR3 sequence reads: CSVDRTVNYGYTF. CDR3 DNA: TGCAGCGTTGATAGGACAGTTAACTATGGCTACACCTTC.

The J gene is TRBJ1-4, the V gene TRBV12-3 or TRBV12-4, with D possibly TRBD1 on 5 matching bases. The CDR3 is made up of 13 amino acids. The ends were cut back, 4 bases at V and 4 bases at J, with 7 bases in the middle. For the CDR3, the DNA is TGTGCCAGCAGTTCCCAGGGTAATGAAAAACTGTTTTTT. It specifies CASSSQGNEKLFF.

The V gene is TRBV7-3, the J gene TRBJ1-1; D call uncertain. The CDR3 is 18 residues long. CDR1 SGHTA and CDR2 FQGTGA come from the germline V gene. Trimming shortened V by 2 bases and J by 1 base, and 20 bases separated the two germline ends. In DNA form, the CDR3 reads TGTGCCAGCAGCTTATCCCCGAATAGCTGGAGGACGAACACTGAAGCTTTCTTT. It encodes CASSLSPNSWRTNTEAFF.

Many counts were recorded for this clone. CDR3 DNA sequence: TGTGCCAGCAGCCCCTCCTCCGGACTAGCAGATACGCAGTATTTT. It specifies CASSPSSGLADTQYF. The genes are TRBV7-8 and TRBJ2-3, with 7 bases fitting TRBD2. CDR1 and CDR2 from the germline V gene are SGHVS and FQNEAQ. J gave up 4 bases and V 5 bases, and 9 bases lay outside the gene matches. This CDR3 contains 15 residues.

The V and J genes are TRBV11-2 and TRBJ1-2; 8 nucleotides agree with TRBD1. The CDR3 has 17 amino acids. Germline V lookup: CDR1 SGHAT, CDR2 FQNNGV. J lost 2 bases, V lost 2 bases, and 10 bases had no gene match. CDR3 bases: TGTGCCAGCAGCTTACCTCTCAGGGGGCCGGACAACTATGGCTACACCTTC. This translates into CASSLPLRGPDNYGYTF. The complete variable domain, with remaining parts taken from reference TRBV11-2 and TRBJ1-2, reads EAGVAQSPRYKIIEKRQSVAFWCNPISGHATLYWYQQILGQGPKLLIQFQNNGVVDDSQLPKDRFSAERLKGVDSTLKIQPAKLEDSAVYLCASSLPLRGPDNYGYTFGSGTRLTVV.

V is TRBV15 and J is TRBJ2-7; 8 nucleotides line up with TRBD1. CDR1 and CDR2 from the germline V gene are LNHNV and YYDKDF (reference sequence). This CDR3 is 14 amino acids long. The trim removed 5 bases at V and 4 bases at J, leaving 7 bases unmatched. The CDR3 here is CATSRDRGRYEQYF. The CDR3 coding sequence is TGTGCCACCAGCCGCGACAGGGGTAGATACGAGCAGTACTTC.

V and J are TRBV4-3 and TRBJ1-2; the D is unclear. The germline V gene encodes CDR1 LGHNA and CDR2 YSLEER. Trimming stripped 1 base from V and 7 bases from J, with 4 bases between. The CDR3 contains 11 residues. The DNA of the CDR3 is TGCGCCAGCAGCCAAGCGGGTGGCTACACCTTC. Translation: CASSQAGGYTF.